This T cell receptor (beta chain) was profiled in a study of blood T cell repertoires in COVID-19. Across the whole study: COVID-19 samples collected from the United States, Italy and Spain covered acute and convalescent phases.

In the source study's methods: By means of reference gene primer amplification, nucleated cell counts were estimated. Sequenced by immunoSEQ multiplex PCR; TCRdb stores in-frame clones only, minus some. V, J and clone size derive from that table, while D and trimming were established from the DNA sequence. The sample has over 350,000 clones, about 89% seen once. The V gene lost 0 bases and the J gene lost 10 bases, with 12 bases spanning the gap. This CDR3 contains 13 residues. Germline CDR1 is LNHDA and CDR2 is SQIVND (reference sequence). The V and J genes are TRBV19 and TRBJ1-1; D not certain. The receptor comes from a woman aged 30 to 39 with acute or convalescent COVID-19. The sequencing input was peripheral blood. CDR3 sequence: CASSIEAVRGAFF. For the CDR3, the DNA is TGTGCCAGTAGTATAGAAGCGGTGCGGGGAGCTTTCTTT.